Sequencing of this TCR beta chain was carried out in a study of PD-L1 blockade in urothelial cancer. Turning to the study itself: Every 3 weeks, patients received intravenous atezolizumab 1,200 mg, beginning 2014. Men with urothelial cancer arising in the bladder made up about 90% of the roughly 30 patients.

Produced via immunoSEQ multiplex PCR; TCRdb's table is partial and in-frame only. The table has fewer than 50,000 clones, about 90% seen once. With 4 bases clipped from V and 6 bases from J, the junction kept 9 bases outside the gene matches. The CDR3 length is 14 residues. The germline V gene encodes CDR1 SGHRS and CDR2 YFSETQ. Note on this clone: Antigen unknown.

The time point: peripheral blood 6 weeks after treatment start. Whole-study findings and limits: Pretreatment peripheral blood TCR clonality that fell below the median predicted better survival among the patients studied.

This TCR came from a man between 65 and 85 years old with urothelial cancer. V usage is TRBV5-1 and J usage is TRBJ1-1; TRBD1 matches at 7 bases. Sequencing used PBMCs, obtained around atezolizumab (anti-PD-L1) treatment. This CDR3 is CASSPGTGVAEAFF. CDR3 DNA: TGCGCCAGCAGCCCGGGAACAGGGGTGGCTGAAGCTTTCTTT.